Each of the 32 T cell receptor beta chains below was sequenced from the same sample in a study of tumor and adjacent non-tumor tissue in lung cancer. No cell sorting was done before RNA was extracted from the tissue. Distant lung tissue was collected more than 3 cm away from the tumor edge. The library came from three nested PCR rounds adapted from ARM-PCR protocols. One entry per CDR3 protein results from TCRdb running MiXCR on the multiplex PCR reads. The sample carries some 80,000 distinct CDR3 sequences, around 76% recorded once. The material sequenced was distant non-tumor lung tissue. Receptors were obtained from a man aged 65-85 years with non-small cell lung cancer.

With respect to this clonotype: Without the conserved terminal phenylalanine or tryptophan, this CDR3 likely stems from a read error. This chain links TRBV11-3 with TRBJ2-3; D remains unclear. This CDR3 is 15 amino acids long. CDR1 and CDR2 from the germline V gene are SGHNT and YENEEA. The V and J ends lost 9 bases and 0 bases respectively, with 16 bases between them. CDR3 nucleotide sequence: TGTGCCAGTACCCGTCAGAAAGTAAGCACAGATACGCAGTATTCT. Its translation is CASTRQKVSTDTQYS.

Regarding this clonotype: A read error may explain this, as a much larger clone is one base away. V gene TRBV6-5 combines with J gene TRBJ2-2; 12 bases agree with TRBD2. The junction had 9 bases not matched to a gene; V was cut back by 6 bases and J by 4 bases. The CDR3 contains 17 residues. The V gene's germline CDR1 is MNHEY and CDR2 SVGAGI. CDR3 coding DNA: TGTGCCAGCAGAGGACTAGCGGGGATCGGTAGCACCGGGGAGCTGTTTTTT. It yields the protein CASRGLAGIGSTGELFF.

Turning to this clonotype: One end of the junction does not line up with germline, which may come from a read error. This chain's CDR3 is CAISLWPSYYAEAFF. DNA for the CDR3: TGTGCCATCAGTTTATGGCCCAGTTACTACGCTGAAGCTTTCTTT. V is TRBV28 and J is TRBJ1-1; D ambiguous. Germline lookup yields CDR1 MDHEN and CDR2 SYDVKM. The CDR3 runs 15 residues. The variable domain in full, with the rest retrieved from reference TRBV28 and TRBJ1-1, is DVKVTQSSRYLVKRTGEKVFLECVQDMDHENMFWYRQDPGLGLRLIYFSYDVKMKEKGDIPEGYSVSREKKERFSLILESASTNQTSMYLCAISLWPSYYAEAFFGQGTRLTVV.

Turning to this clonotype: The CDR3 does not close with the conserved phenylalanine or tryptophan, likely indicating a read error. No DNA is shown, since the ends of the CDR3 on it are uncertain; the CDR3 is the one TCRdb lists. V gene TRBV29-1 combines with J gene TRBJ2-5. The CDR3 spans 13 residues, counting both ends. The germline CDR1 and CDR2 sequences are SQVTM and ANQGSEA. The CDR3 reads CSVANMFQETRYL.

This clonotype was seen at least ten times. J is TRBJ2-7 and V is TRBV13, with D maybe TRBD2 (6 bases). V was trimmed by 4 bases and J by 5 bases, leaving 12 bases between them. The CDR3 length is 13 residues. Germline V gene data show CDR1 as PRHDT and CDR2 as FYEKMQ (reference sequence). CDR3 sequence reads: CASSSTTGDEQYF. The CDR3 nucleotides are TGTGCCAGCAGCTCAACCACGGGGGACGAGCAGTACTTC.

J is TRBJ1-2 and V is TRBV6-5; TRBD1 matches 7 bases. The germline CDR1 and CDR2 sequences are MNHEY and SVGAGI. Losses at the gene ends were 0 bases for V and 7 bases for J; bases not matched to a gene: 14. The CDR3 spans 17 residues. The CDR3 nucleotides read TGTGCCAGCAGTTACTCGGATATGGACAGGTCCGAGATTGGCTACACCTTC. It codes for CASSYSDMDRSEIGYTF.

The table lists this clonotype with a few counts. The junction departs from germline at one end; a sequencing error may be responsible. This chain links TRBV6-2 or TRBV6-3 with TRBJ2-6; D may correspond to TRBD1 or TRBD2 (5 bases each). CDR1 and CDR2 from the germline V gene are MNHEY and SVGEGT. This CDR3 has 12 amino acids. CDR3 sequence: CASRTGANVLIF. CDR3 DNA sequence: TGTGCCAGCCGTACCGGGGCCAACGTCCTGATTTTC.

The rearrangement links TRBV4-2 to TRBJ1-2, with 7 bases matching TRBD1. CDR3 length equals 16 residues. V was pared by 7 bases and J by 4 bases, with 15 bases of the junction left unmatched. The germline V gene encodes CDR1 LGHNA and CDR2 YNFKEQ. The CDR3 loop is CASNTTGTEILYGYTF. The CDR3 coding sequence is TGTGCCAGCAACACTACCGGGACAGAAATCCTCTATGGCTACACCTTC.

About this clonotype itself: One end of the junction is discordant with germline, which a read error may explain. This chain links TRBV5-5 with TRBJ2-5; D not resolved. Germline V gene data show CDR1 as SGHKS and CDR2 as YYEKEE (reference sequence). The CDR3 consists of 13 residues. The CDR3 spells CASSSVNPETQYF. The DNA of the CDR3 is TGTGCCAGCAGCTCGGTCAATCCGGAGACTCAGTATTTC.

Concerning this clonotype: Mismatch with germline at one junction end may stem from a read error. The chain couples TRBV12-3 or TRBV12-4 to TRBJ2-3; 8 bases match TRBD1. This CDR3 is built from 14 residues. CDR3 sequence (DNA): TGTGCCTGCAGTTTTTCCAGGGGGCTGGATATGCAGTATTTT. Its protein product is CACSFSRGLDMQYF.

This clonotype was observed at least ten times. The chain links TRBV28 to TRBJ1-1; 11 nucleotides match TRBD1. From germline, CDR1 is MDHEN and CDR2 SYDVKM. There are 15 residues in the CDR3. V trimming: 6 bases; J trimming: 6 bases; junction bases outside the gene matches: 9. CDR3 sequence (DNA): TGTGCCAGCAGCCGCGTTGGACAGGGGGCGGCTGAAGCTTTCTTT. Its protein product is CASSRVGQGAAEAFF.

The rearrangement links TRBV5-4 to TRBJ2-3; D perhaps matches TRBD2 (5 bases). V was clipped by 0 bases and J by 3 bases, with 11 bases between them. Per the germline V gene, CDR1 is SGHNT and CDR2 is YYREEE (reference sequence). The CDR3 extends over 15 amino acids. The CDR3 spells CASSLAGEFTDTQYF. CDR3 coding DNA: TGTGCCAGCAGCTTGGCCGGGGAATTTACAGATACGCAGTATTTT.

A few counts support this clonotype. Likely a read error: the CDR3 ends without its conserved phenylalanine or tryptophan. CDR3 sequence: CAINRQGPNPPLHI. In DNA, the CDR3 is TGTGCCATCAATAGACAGGGACCTAATCCACCCCTCCACATT. This chain connects TRBV10-3 to TRBJ1-6; 7 bases are shared with TRBD1. CDR1 ENHRY and CDR2 SYGVKD come from the germline V gene. The CDR3 has 14 residues.

On this clonotype: The junction departs from germline at one end; a sequencing error may be responsible. J is TRBJ2-2 and V is TRBV4-1; 10 bases match TRBD2. The CDR3 runs 20 residues. Germline V gives CDR1 MGHRA, CDR2 YSYEKL. The CDR3 DNA is TGCGCCAGCAGAGCAAGAGGGTATAGCGGGGGGCCGCGGGGAATCGGGGAACTGTTTTTT. Its translation: CASRARGYSGGPRGIGELFF.

The V gene is TRBV6-2 or TRBV6-3, the J gene TRBJ2-1; tentative D call: TRBD2 (5 bases). CDR3 length: 13 residues. Per germline, CDR1 MNHEY and CDR2 SVGEGT. The CDR3 sequence is CVNARGSYNEQFF. The CDR3 DNA reads as TGTGTCAACGCTCGGGGCTCCTACAATGAGCAGTTCTTC.

The chain is built from TRBV29-1 and TRBJ2-7; D remains ambiguous. This CDR3 has 11 residues. V was clipped by 8 bases and J by 5 bases, with 13 bases between them. Per the germline V gene, CDR1 is SQVTM and CDR2 is ANQGSEA. The CDR3 protein is CSIGLGDEQYF. DNA of the CDR3: TGCAGCATCGGGTTAGGTGACGAGCAGTACTTC.

Remarks on this clonotype: A junction end diverges from the germline sequence, so it may reflect a read error. V is TRBV4-2 and J is TRBJ2-5, with TRBD2 as a possible D gene (6 bases). The CDR3 is made up of 17 amino acids. Looked up from germline, CDR1 is LGHNA and CDR2 is YNFKEQ. The CDR3 is CASSRGRWGVLGETQYF. CDR3 nucleotide sequence: TGTGCCAGCAGCCGAGGGCGATGGGGGGTTTTAGGGGAGACCCAGTATTTC.

As regards this clonotype: An end of the junction differs from the germline gene, which may be a read error. This chain connects TRBV5-6 to TRBJ2-5, with 7 bases aligning to TRBD1. Germline assignment: CDR1 SGHDT and CDR2 YYEEEE. CDR3 length: 14 residues. The CDR3 DNA sequence: TGTGCCAGCAGCCAGGGGACAGCCCAAGATACCCAGCACTTC. It codes for CASSQGTAQDTQHF.

This clonotype was recorded only once. A junction boundary mismatches the germline segment, possibly from a read error. The chain couples TRBV29-1 to TRBJ2-7; D possibly corresponds to TRBD2 (6 bases). The CDR3 consists of 10 residues. CDR1 is SQVTM, CDR2 ANQGSEA, per germline. The CDR3 loop reads CSVGSYEQYF. The CDR3 DNA reads as TGCAGCGTCGGGAGCTACGAGCAGTATTTC.

This clonotype appeared a few times. The J gene is TRBJ2-3, the V gene TRBV20-1; no definite D call. CDR1 is DFQATT and CDR2 is SNEGSKA in the germline V gene (reference sequence). The CDR3 consists of 11 residues. The V and J ends lost 2 bases and 4 bases respectively, with 4 bases between them. The CDR3 here is CSARLADTQYF. The CDR3 region has the DNA TGCAGTGCTAGATTAGCAGATACGCAGTATTTT.

About this clonotype itself: A read error may explain this, as a much larger clone is one base away. V and J are TRBV29-1 and TRBJ1-1; D is unresolved. Between the trimmed V and J ends, which lost 5 bases and 11 bases, there was a span of 15 bases. CDR1 is SQVTM, CDR2 ANQGSEA, per germline. CDR3 length: 11 residues. CDR3: CSVTGIDGAFF. CDR3 bases: TGCAGCGTTACCGGGATAGATGGGGCTTTCTTT.

This clonotype has just a few counts. A read error may explain this, as a much larger clone is one base away. The rearrangement links TRBV6-5 to TRBJ1-4; D is unresolved. V was clipped by 4 bases and J by 0 bases, with 6 bases between them. The length of the CDR3 is 14 residues. From germline, CDR1 is MNHEY and CDR2 SVGAGI. The CDR3 reads CASSSHATNEKLFF. The CDR3 DNA is TGTGCCAGCAGTTCACACGCAACTAATGAAAAACTGTTTTTT.

The count of this clonotype is one. This may arise from a read error, as a much more abundant clone is one base away. This rearrangement joins TRBV5-5 to TRBJ2-5, with 11 nucleotides matching TRBD2. CDR3 size: 16 residues. Germline V gene lookup returns CDR1 SGHKS and CDR2 YYEKEE (reference sequence). As DNA, the CDR3 is TGTGTCAGCAGCTTGGAGGTAGCGGGAGGGCGAGAGACCCAGTACTTC. Translated, it gives CVSSLEVAGGRETQYF.

This chain links TRBV6-5 with TRBJ1-5; tentative D call: TRBD1 (5 bases). V was trimmed by 9 bases and J by 0 bases, leaving 12 bases between them. CDR1 MNHEY and CDR2 SVGAGI come from the germline V gene. This CDR3 spans 14 amino acids. The CDR3 DNA reads as TGTGCCAGTAGAGACAGATTTAGCAATCAGCCCCAGCATTTT. Protein product: CASRDRFSNQPQHF.

For this clonotype: At one of its ends the junction is not consistent with the germline gene, which may arise from a read error. V and J are TRBV29-1 and TRBJ2-2; 7 bases are a match to TRBD2. The CDR3 is made up of 14 amino acids. Germline V gives CDR1 SQVTM, CDR2 ANQGSEA. CDR3 amino acids: CSALETSFTGKLFF. The CDR3, as DNA: TGCAGCGCATTAGAGACTAGCTTCACCGGGAAGCTGTTTTTT.

Notes on this clonotype: One end of the junction varies from germline; a read error may be responsible. The chain uses TRBV12-3 or TRBV12-4 and TRBJ2-2, with D tentatively TRBD2 (7 bases). The CDR3 length is 16 residues. The CDR3 nucleotides read TGTACCAGCAGTCTATACGGCGGGGGCTATACCGGGGAGCTGTTATTT. Translating gives CTSSLYGGGYTGELLF.

A remark on this clonotype: A much more abundant neighbour one base away suggests this may be a read error. The genes are TRBV5-4 and TRBJ2-2, with D perhaps given as TRBD1 or TRBD2 (5 bases each). The CDR3 consists of 14 residues. Germline loops: CDR1 SGHNT, CDR2 YYREEE (reference sequence). CDR3 protein: CASSLGGLTEELFF. The CDR3 coding sequence is TGTGCCAGCAGCTTGGGGGGGTTAACCGAGGAGCTGTTTTTT.

Comments on this clonotype: At one end, the junction sequence differs from germline, possibly due to a read error. V is TRBV6-2 or TRBV6-3 and J is TRBJ1-1; D is perhaps TRBD1 (6 bases). Germline V gene lookup returns CDR1 MNHEY and CDR2 SVGEGT. This CDR3 comprises 15 residues. CDR3: CDSRPLEGQRREAFF. As DNA, the CDR3 is TGTGACAGCCGACCTTTGGAGGGACAAAGAAGAGAAGCTTTCTTT.

This clonotype showed up just once. One end of the junction does not line up with germline, which may come from a read error. The chain has TRBV6-5 and TRBJ1-2, with TRBD1 as a possible D gene (6 bases). The CDR3 has 14 residues. Germline values: CDR1 MNHEY, CDR2 SVGAGI. The CDR3 sequence: CASSTSTGRYVYTF. CDR3 sequence (DNA): TGTGCCAGCAGTACCTCGACAGGACGCTATGTCTACACCTTC.

Many counts were recorded for this clonotype. The chain combines TRBV6-1 with TRBJ2-6; D might be TRBD1 (6 bases). CDR1 is MNHNS, CDR2 SASEGT, per germline. V was clipped by 7 bases and J by 0 bases, with 13 bases between them. The CDR3 has 16 residues. Here the CDR3 reads CASKNREHSGANVLTF. The CDR3 bases are TGTGCCAGCAAAAACAGGGAGCACTCTGGGGCCAACGTCCTGACTTTC.

This clonotype was recorded a few times. This could be a read error, since a much larger clone is one nucleotide away. This rearrangement joins TRBV4-3 to TRBJ1-4, with D possibly matching TRBD1 (5 bases). This CDR3 region has 15 residues. Germline CDR1 is LGHNA and CDR2 is YSLEER. This CDR3 is CVSSQDPRAGEKLFF. CDR3 in DNA: TGCGTCAGCAGCCAAGATCCCAGGGCGGGTGAAAAACTGTTTTTT.

As to this clonotype: Lacking the conserved final phenylalanine or tryptophan, this CDR3 likely reflects a read error. V usage is TRBV11-2 and J usage is TRBJ2-3; D unclear. Germline CDR1 reads SGHAT; CDR2 reads FQNNGV. The CDR3 loop spans 14 amino acids. Here the CDR3 reads CTSSSKGFSDTQYL. CDR3 nucleotide sequence: TGTACCAGTAGCTCAAAGGGCTTCTCAGATACGCAGTATCTT.